The rows below give T cell receptor beta chains drawn from one sample of a study of blood T cell repertoires in COVID-19. Assay: immunoSEQ multiplex PCR; the TCRdb copy retains only in-frame clones and omits some. The profile shows more than 250,000 clones, approximately 87% of them singletons. The sequencing input was peripheral blood. These receptors all stem from a human donor in a cohort sampled during active COVID-19. CDR3s include the opening cysteine and the closing phenylalanine or tryptophan. The order of the fields is clone size, CDR3 length, J gene, V gene, D gene, CDR3 protein, CDR3 DNA. The D gene is left open where the match is weak. Size values are once, few and many counts, or a class for expanded clones, and some rows have none.

abundance: .; len: 13; j_gene: TRBJ2-3; v_gene: TRBV24-1; d_gene: .; CDR3aa: CATSHENTDTQYF; CDR3nt: TGTGCCACCAGTCACGAGAACACAGATACGCAGTATTTT
abundance: .; len: 16; j_gene: TRBJ2-1; v_gene: TRBV11-3; d_gene: TRBD2; CDR3aa: CASSLGAGGPYNEQFF; CDR3nt: TGTGCCAGCAGCTTAGGGGCGGGGGGACCCTACAATGAGCAGTTCTTC
abundance: .; len: 17; j_gene: TRBJ2-3; v_gene: TRBV7-8; d_gene: .; CDR3aa: CASSAPPGIQSTDTQYF; CDR3nt: TGTGCCAGCAGCGCCCCCCCGGGGATTCAAAGCACAGATACGCAGTATTTT
abundance: .; len: 15; j_gene: TRBJ2-4; v_gene: TRBV28; d_gene: TRBD1; CDR3aa: CASSLAGGKGDIQYF; CDR3nt: TGTGCCAGCAGTTTAGCAGGGGGCAAGGGGGACATTCAGTACTTC
abundance: .; len: 17; j_gene: TRBJ2-1; v_gene: TRBV15; d_gene: TRBD2; CDR3aa: CATSSSPGLAGVDEQFF; CDR3nt: TGTGCCACCAGCTCCTCCCCGGGACTAGCGGGAGTAGATGAGCAGTTCTTC
abundance: .; len: 15; j_gene: TRBJ2-2; v_gene: TRBV11-2; d_gene: TRBD1; CDR3aa: CASSLGQGQGGELFF; CDR3nt: TGTGCCAGCAGCTTGGGACAGGGGCAGGGCGGGGAGCTGTTTTTT
abundance: .; len: 13; j_gene: TRBJ1-2; v_gene: TRBV27; d_gene: .; CDR3aa: CASSPGHLYGYTF; CDR3nt: TGTGCCAGCAGTCCGGGACACCTCTATGGCTACACCTTC
abundance: medium-sized; len: 16; j_gene: TRBJ1-1; v_gene: TRBV5-6; d_gene: TRBD1; CDR3aa: CASSLYGQGGNTEAFF; CDR3nt: TGTGCCAGCAGCTTATATGGACAGGGAGGGAACACTGAAGCTTTCTTT
abundance: .; len: 13; j_gene: TRBJ1-1; v_gene: TRBV14; d_gene: .; CDR3aa: CASSHRVSTEAFF; CDR3nt: TGTGCCAGCAGCCACAGGGTAAGCACTGAAGCTTTCTTT
abundance: .; len: 13; j_gene: TRBJ1-2; v_gene: TRBV7-8; d_gene: .; CDR3aa: CASSFPGNYGYTF; CDR3nt: TGTGCCAGCAGCTTCCCAGGGAACTATGGCTACACCTTC
abundance: .; len: 14; j_gene: TRBJ2-1; v_gene: TRBV10-2; d_gene: TRBD2; CDR3aa: CASSALGGNNEQFF; CDR3nt: TGCGCCAGCAGTGCCCTGGGGGGGAACAATGAGCAGTTCTTC
abundance: few; len: 12; j_gene: TRBJ1-5; v_gene: TRBV7-9; d_gene: TRBD1; CDR3aa: CASSWDSQPQHF; CDR3nt: TGTGCCAGCAGCTGGGACAGTCAGCCCCAGCATTTT
abundance: .; len: 14; j_gene: TRBJ1-4; v_gene: TRBV19; d_gene: .; CDR3aa: CASGLSGGAEKLFF; CDR3nt: TGTGCCAGCGGATTATCGGGGGGCGCTGAAAAACTGTTTTTT
abundance: few; len: 16; j_gene: TRBJ2-5; v_gene: TRBV9; d_gene: TRBD2; CDR3aa: CASSAPEAGDQETQYF; CDR3nt: TGTGCCAGCAGCGCTCCTGAAGCGGGGGACCAAGAGACCCAGTACTTC
abundance: .; len: 13; j_gene: TRBJ1-2; v_gene: TRBV28; d_gene: .; CDR3aa: CASSQIRTRGYTF; CDR3nt: TGTGCCAGCAGCCAAATAAGGACAAGGGGCTACACCTTC
abundance: .; len: 18; j_gene: TRBJ2-7; v_gene: TRBV11-2; d_gene: TRBD2; CDR3aa: CASSSGPLAGVIPYEQYF; CDR3nt: TGTGCCAGCAGCTCAGGCCCACTAGCGGGAGTAATCCCCTACGAGCAGTACTTC
abundance: .; len: 17; j_gene: TRBJ1-2; v_gene: TRBV6-6; d_gene: TRBD1; CDR3aa: CASTRQGPPSANYGYTF; CDR3nt: TGTGCCAGCACTCGACAGGGGCCACCCTCTGCTAACTATGGCTACACCTTC
abundance: .; len: 11; j_gene: TRBJ2-1; v_gene: TRBV2; d_gene: .; CDR3aa: CATLQGYEQFF; CDR3nt: TGTGCCACCCTACAGGGTTACGAGCAGTTCTTC
abundance: .; len: 16; j_gene: TRBJ1-5; v_gene: TRBV6-2/TRBV6-3; d_gene: .; CDR3aa: CASSSGGAAWNQPQHF; CDR3nt: TGTGCCAGCAGTTCTGGGGGCGCCGCCTGGAATCAGCCCCAGCATTTT
abundance: .; len: 14; j_gene: TRBJ1-1; v_gene: TRBV19; d_gene: .; CDR3aa: CASRDSAMNTEAFF; CDR3nt: TGTGCCAGTAGGGACAGTGCCATGAACACTGAAGCTTTCTTT
abundance: .; len: 15; j_gene: TRBJ2-4; v_gene: TRBV4-2; d_gene: .; CDR3aa: CASSQVHSSEHIQYF; CDR3nt: TGTGCCAGCAGCCAAGTACATTCTAGCGAGCACATTCAGTACTTC
abundance: .; len: 17; j_gene: TRBJ1-3; v_gene: TRBV7-9; d_gene: .; CDR3aa: CASSIQTSASGFNTIYF; CDR3nt: TGTGCCAGCAGCATACAGACTAGCGCTTCGGGATTTAACACCATATATTTT
abundance: .; len: 13; j_gene: TRBJ1-5; v_gene: TRBV2; d_gene: .; CDR3aa: CASNLQGNQPQHF; CDR3nt: TGTGCCAGCAATTTACAGGGCAATCAGCCCCAGCATTTT
abundance: .; len: 16; j_gene: TRBJ2-2; v_gene: TRBV7-9; d_gene: TRBD2; CDR3aa: CASTGSGKANTGELFF; CDR3nt: TGTGCCAGTACAGGTAGCGGGAAGGCGAACACCGGGGAGCTGTTTTTT
abundance: .; len: 16; j_gene: TRBJ2-5; v_gene: TRBV7-2; d_gene: TRBD2; CDR3aa: CASSTMSSGGAETQYF; CDR3nt: TGTGCCAGCAGCACAATGAGCAGCGGGGGGGCGGAGACCCAGTACTTC
abundance: .; len: 16; j_gene: TRBJ2-3; v_gene: TRBV13; d_gene: TRBD2; CDR3aa: CASSTLAGGGAGTQYF; CDR3nt: TGTGCCAGCAGCACACTAGCGGGAGGTGGAGCAGGTACGCAGTATTTT
abundance: .; len: 14; j_gene: TRBJ2-1; v_gene: TRBV10-3; d_gene: TRBD2; CDR3aa: CAISERGLTNEQFF; CDR3nt: TGTGCCATCAGTGAGAGGGGACTAACCAATGAGCAGTTCTTC
abundance: few; len: 14; j_gene: TRBJ2-1; v_gene: TRBV7-9; d_gene: .; CDR3aa: CASSLELEVGEQFF; CDR3nt: TGTGCCAGCAGCTTAGAACTAGAAGTGGGTGAGCAGTTCTTC
abundance: .; len: 12; j_gene: TRBJ1-1; v_gene: TRBV29-1; d_gene: .; CDR3aa: CSGMDMNTEAFF; CDR3nt: TGCAGCGGCATGGACATGAACACTGAAGCTTTCTTT
abundance: .; len: 14; j_gene: TRBJ1-5; v_gene: TRBV6-5; d_gene: .; CDR3aa: CASATGEGDQPQHF; CDR3nt: TGTGCCAGCGCGACCGGGGAAGGCGATCAGCCCCAGCATTTT
abundance: .; len: 13; j_gene: TRBJ1-5; v_gene: TRBV12-3/TRBV12-4; d_gene: .; CDR3aa: CASTQVRGQPQHF; CDR3nt: TGTGCCAGCACCCAGGTGCGGGGACAGCCCCAGCATTTT
abundance: .; len: 12; j_gene: TRBJ1-2; v_gene: TRBV10-3; d_gene: .; CDR3aa: CAISIRGNGYTF; CDR3nt: TGTGCCATCAGTATCAGGGGTAATGGCTACACCTTC
abundance: .; len: 13; j_gene: TRBJ2-3; v_gene: TRBV2; d_gene: .; CDR3aa: CASSRRSTDTQYF; CDR3nt: TGTGCCAGCAGTCGGAGGAGCACAGATACGCAGTATTTT
abundance: .; len: 16; j_gene: TRBJ2-1; v_gene: TRBV7-9; d_gene: TRBD2; CDR3aa: CASSLGTSGMYNEQFF; CDR3nt: TGTGCCAGCAGCTTGGGGACTAGCGGGATGTACAATGAGCAGTTCTTC
abundance: .; len: 17; j_gene: TRBJ2-5; v_gene: TRBV3-1/TRBV3-2; d_gene: TRBD2; CDR3aa: CASSHYGTSGDQETQYF; CDR3nt: TGTGCCAGCAGCCACTATGGGACTAGCGGGGACCAAGAGACCCAGTACTTC
abundance: once; len: 14; j_gene: TRBJ2-5; v_gene: TRBV5-1; d_gene: .; CDR3aa: CASTFGTYQETQYF; CDR3nt: TGCGCCAGCACCTTCGGGACTTACCAAGAGACCCAGTACTTC
abundance: few; len: 14; j_gene: TRBJ2-7; v_gene: TRBV27; d_gene: TRBD2; CDR3aa: CASSQPGLAREQYF; CDR3nt: TGTGCCAGCAGTCAACCGGGACTAGCTCGCGAGCAGTACTTC
abundance: .; len: 16; j_gene: TRBJ2-1; v_gene: TRBV5-1; d_gene: TRBD2; CDR3aa: CASSLLASGSGNEQFF; CDR3nt: TGCGCCAGCAGCTTGCTAGCTAGCGGGAGTGGCAATGAGCAGTTCTTC
abundance: .; len: 13; j_gene: TRBJ1-1; v_gene: TRBV5-1; d_gene: .; CDR3aa: CASSLGVNTEAFF; CDR3nt: TGCGCCAGCAGCTTGGGAGTGAATACTGAAGCTTTCTTT
abundance: .; len: 12; j_gene: TRBJ2-1; v_gene: TRBV11-3; d_gene: .; CDR3aa: CASSRSGQEQFF; CDR3nt: TGTGCCAGCAGCCGAAGCGGGCAAGAGCAGTTCTTC
abundance: few; len: 14; j_gene: TRBJ2-7; v_gene: TRBV6-1; d_gene: .; CDR3aa: CASSEGGSHYEQYF; CDR3nt: TGTGCCAGCAGTGAAGGGGGCAGCCACTACGAGCAGTACTTC
abundance: .; len: 15; j_gene: TRBJ1-3; v_gene: TRBV7-7; d_gene: TRBD1; CDR3aa: CASSLGQGAGNTIYF; CDR3nt: TGTGCTAGCAGCTTAGGACAGGGAGCTGGAAACACCATATATTTT
abundance: .; len: 14; j_gene: TRBJ1-3; v_gene: TRBV3-1/TRBV3-2; d_gene: .; CDR3aa: CASSQAGTGNTIYF; CDR3nt: TGTGCCAGCAGCCAAGCGGGAACTGGAAACACCATATATTTT
abundance: .; len: 15; j_gene: TRBJ2-7; v_gene: TRBV11-2; d_gene: TRBD1; CDR3aa: CASSPGQRSSYEQYF; CDR3nt: TGTGCCAGCAGCCCGGGACAGCGGAGCTCCTACGAGCAGTACTTC
abundance: .; len: 14; j_gene: TRBJ2-4; v_gene: TRBV6-5; d_gene: .; CDR3aa: CASSQYGAKNIQYF; CDR3nt: TGTGCCAGCAGCCAGTACGGGGCCAAAAACATTCAGTACTTC
abundance: .; len: 14; j_gene: TRBJ2-5; v_gene: TRBV19; d_gene: TRBD1; CDR3aa: CASSVTGSGETQYF; CDR3nt: TGTGCCAGTAGTGTGACAGGGTCAGGAGAGACCCAGTACTTC
abundance: .; len: 12; j_gene: TRBJ1-5; v_gene: TRBV7-9; d_gene: .; CDR3aa: CASSFYNQPQHF; CDR3nt: TGTGCCAGCAGCTTTTACAATCAGCCCCAGCATTTT
abundance: .; len: 13; j_gene: TRBJ2-3; v_gene: TRBV7-2; d_gene: .; CDR3aa: CASSLRVADTQYF; CDR3nt: TGTGCCAGCAGCCTCAGGGTCGCCGATACGCAGTATTTT
abundance: many; len: 16; j_gene: TRBJ2-3; v_gene: TRBV27; d_gene: TRBD2; CDR3aa: CASSFLGSGGTDTQYF; CDR3nt: TGTGCCAGCAGTTTTCTGGGGTCGGGGGGGACAGATACGCAGTATTTT
abundance: .; len: 13; j_gene: TRBJ2-7; v_gene: TRBV7-8; d_gene: .; CDR3aa: CASSHASGDEQYF; CDR3nt: TGTGCCAGCAGTCACGCGTCCGGGGACGAGCAGTACTTC
abundance: .; len: 15; j_gene: TRBJ2-2; v_gene: TRBV10-3; d_gene: TRBD2; CDR3aa: CATGASGGHTGELFF; CDR3nt: TGTGCCACGGGGGCCAGCGGGGGGCACACCGGGGAGCTGTTTTTT
abundance: .; len: 16; j_gene: TRBJ1-4; v_gene: TRBV7-9; d_gene: TRBD1; CDR3aa: CASSLDLGTGPEKLFF; CDR3nt: TGTGCCAGCAGCTTAGATCTCGGGACAGGACCCGAAAAACTGTTTTTT
abundance: .; len: 14; j_gene: TRBJ1-4; v_gene: TRBV2; d_gene: TRBD1; CDR3aa: CASSEDRGREKLFF; CDR3nt: TGTGCCAGCAGTGAGGACAGGGGGCGTGAAAAACTGTTTTTT